The clone carrying this T cell receptor beta chain has at least ten counts. Its specificity is not known. Unique molecular identifiers were added to individual cDNA molecules. TCRdb fed the 5' RACE reads into MiXCR, producing one record per CDR3 protein. The sample includes about 68,000 distinct CDR3 sequences, approximately 10% of them seen just once. This sample is drawn from a study of early T cells in non-severe SARS-CoV-2 infection. Study-wide background: Chains stayed unpaired after sequencing of bulk RNA from unsorted whole blood. Whole-study results and caveats: Anti-spike CD8 responses were favored in VDJdb matching, and private and CD4 specificities were missed.

Germline CDR1 and CDR2: KGHDR and SFDVKD. This CDR3 is 13 amino acids long. Trimming shortened V by 3 bases and J by 6 bases, and 8 bases separated the two germline ends. V usage is TRBV24-1 and J usage is TRBJ1-5; D unclear. Sequenced: whole blood. The receptor's source is an adult who was a healthcare worker with PCR-confirmed SARS-CoV-2 infection or an uninfected control (not recorded which). The CDR3 sequence: CATSDTVGQPQHF. DNA of the CDR3: TGTGCCACCAGTGATACGGTCGGTCAGCCCCAGCATTTT.